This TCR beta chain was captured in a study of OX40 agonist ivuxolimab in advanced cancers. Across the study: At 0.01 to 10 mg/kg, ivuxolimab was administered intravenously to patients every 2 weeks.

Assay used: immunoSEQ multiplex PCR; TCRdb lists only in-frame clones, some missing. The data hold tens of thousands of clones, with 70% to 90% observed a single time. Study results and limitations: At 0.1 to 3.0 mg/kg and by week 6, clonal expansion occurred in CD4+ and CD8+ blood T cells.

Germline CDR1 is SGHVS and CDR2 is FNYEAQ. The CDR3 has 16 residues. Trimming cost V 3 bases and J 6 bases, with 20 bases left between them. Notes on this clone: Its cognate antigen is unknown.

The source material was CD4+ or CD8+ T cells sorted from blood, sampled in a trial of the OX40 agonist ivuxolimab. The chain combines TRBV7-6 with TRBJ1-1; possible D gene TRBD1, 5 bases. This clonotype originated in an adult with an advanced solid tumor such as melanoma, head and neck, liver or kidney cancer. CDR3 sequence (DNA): TGTGCCAGCAGCTTTGTCACCCCAGGGTTGGAGGCTGAAGCTTTCTTT. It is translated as CASSFVTPGLEAEAFF.